This T cell receptor beta chain was profiled in a study of CD8 T cells in Susac syndrome. Trimming removed 9 bases from V and 0 bases from J, with 18 bases in between. The CDR3 contains 15 residues. Germline V gene lookup returns CDR1 SNHLY and CDR2 FYNNEI. Multiple sclerosis controls were treatment-naive patients with stable or active relapsing-remitting disease. TEMRA cells were FACS-enriched, with CD8+ and CD4+ T cells isolated negatively. Random hexamers served to reverse transcribe about 0.45 to 1 ug RNA. Amplification of TCR beta CDR3 spanned 54 Vbeta and 13 Jbeta via immunoSEQ multiplex PCR. Each CDR3 protein is one row after TCRdb ran MiXCR on the immunoSEQ multiplex PCR reads. Of under 200,000 distinct CDR3 sequences listed, approximately 95% are singletons.

This chain links TRBV2 with TRBJ2-7; tentatively, D is TRBD1 or TRBD2 (6 bases each). The sample taken for sequencing was CD8+ T cells from PBMCs. This clonotype was obtained from a human donor with multiple sclerosis. Written as DNA, the CDR3 is TGTGCCAGTCTCACCTCGGGGGCAAGCTCCTACGAGCAGTACTTC. Its protein is CASLTSGASSYEQYF.